Sequencing of this T cell receptor (beta chain) was carried out in a study of radiation and T cells in renal cell carcinoma. Profiling relied on immunoSEQ multiplex PCR, and the TCRdb table lists in-frame clones only, not all of them. The sample gives fewer than 85,000 clones, 89% of which show up once; around 6% is in the top ten. Time point described: blood 4 weeks post-SBRT, at nephrectomy. Indicated treatment: 15 Gy SBRT to primary tumor, nephrectomy 4 weeks later. Nephrectomy followed 15 Gy stereotactic body radiation by 4 weeks. This CDR3 has 15 amino acids. Trimming stripped 4 bases from V and 5 bases from J, with 15 bases between. Germline CDR1 SGHRS, CDR2 YFSETQ. This clone is a singleton in its sample.

The rearrangement uses TRBV5-1 and TRBJ2-2; D possibly corresponds to TRBD2 (6 bases). The sample was blood, taken from a patient whose treatment included radiotherapy and nephrectomy. The clonotype was recovered from a woman in her seventies with renal cell carcinoma. Written as DNA, the CDR3 is TGCGCCAGCAGCCACGGAGGGCAGGGTACCGGGGAGCTGTTTTTT. As protein: CASSHGGQGTGELFF. Full variable domain (outside the CDR3, taken from reference TRBV5-1 and TRBJ2-2): KAGVTQTPRYLIKTRGQQVTLSCSPISGHRSVSWYQQTPGQGLQFLFEYFSETQRNKGNFPGRFSGRQFSNSRSEMNVSTLELGDSALYLCASSHGGQGTGELFFGEGSRLTVL.